The subject of this entry is one TCR beta chain. Its antigen is undetermined. Trimming cost V 5 bases and J 4 bases; bases outside gene matches: 6. The CDR3 totals 14 residues. Germline V gives CDR1 MNHEY, CDR2 SMNVEV (reference sequence). The PCR used 60 Vbeta and 13 Jbeta primers. TCRdb keeps only in-frame clones here, not all; method: immunoSEQ multiplex PCR. Of roughly 140,000 clones in the sample, 80% to 90% were seen once. This specimen belongs to a study of cytomegalovirus exposure and HLA in healthy donors. General study points: Researchers reportedly found TCR beta sequences accurately predicted most subjects' HLA-A and HLA-B alleles. Most TCR sequences showed up rarely, but some public TCRs showed up in many donors.

The receptor was derived from a woman aged 40 to 50 in good health and CMV-seropositive. The sequenced sample consisted of PBMCs. The gene calls are TRBV27 and TRBJ1-2; the match to TRBD1 covers 8 bases. The CDR3 loop is CASSRQGTGYGYTF. DNA of the CDR3: TGTGCCAGCAGTCGGCAGGGGACAGGCTATGGCTACACCTTC.